A selection of T cell receptor beta chains follows, all from one sample in a study of cytomegalovirus exposure and HLA in healthy donors. The data were produced by immunoSEQ multiplex PCR, yet TCRdb's version contains in-frame clones alone and is incomplete. In the table there are about 130,000 clones, roughly 95% of which are singletons. The sequencing sample was made of PBMCs. The receptor source for this set is a man between 18 and 35 years old in good health and CMV-seronegative. Each CDR3 is given with its conserved first and last residue. The D gene is left open where the match is weak. Clone size is given for some rows only: seen once, a few or many times, or a class if the clone is expanded.

V gene: TRBV28; J gene: TRBJ2-3; D gene: TRBD2; clone size: .; CDR3 protein: CASSSRTSGGTDTQYF; CDR3 DNA: TGTGCCAGCAGTTCCAGGACTAGCGGGGGCACAGATACGCAGTATTTT
V gene: TRBV11-3; J gene: TRBJ1-1; D gene: .; clone size: .; CDR3 protein: CASSLDRLTGTEAFF; CDR3 DNA: TGTGCCAGCAGCTTAGATAGGCTAACGGGTACTGAAGCTTTCTTT
V gene: TRBV5-6; J gene: TRBJ2-5; D gene: TRBD1; clone size: .; CDR3 protein: CASSPASGTGVQETQYF; CDR3 DNA: TGTGCCAGCAGCCCAGCATCTGGGACAGGGGTCCAAGAGACCCAGTACTTC
V gene: TRBV27; J gene: TRBJ1-2; D gene: TRBD1; clone size: .; CDR3 protein: CASRQTGVPIRNGYTF; CDR3 DNA: TGTGCCAGCAGACAGACAGGGGTCCCTATTAGGAATGGCTACACCTTC
V gene: TRBV18; J gene: TRBJ1-1; D gene: TRBD1; clone size: once; CDR3 protein: CASSPRDREAFF; CDR3 DNA: TGTGCCAGCTCACCCCGGGACAGAGAAGCTTTCTTT
V gene: TRBV29-1; J gene: TRBJ2-2; D gene: .; clone size: .; CDR3 protein: CSVSTGELFF; CDR3 DNA: TGCAGCGTTTCTACCGGGGAGCTGTTTTTT
V gene: TRBV13; J gene: TRBJ2-7; D gene: TRBD2; clone size: .; CDR3 protein: CASSSPTPAGGNEQYF; CDR3 DNA: TGTGCCAGCAGCTCCCCCACCCCCGCCGGGGGGAACGAGCAGTACTTC
V gene: TRBV27; J gene: TRBJ2-3; D gene: .; clone size: .; CDR3 protein: CASSAQGTQYF; CDR3 DNA: TGTGCCAGCAGTGCACAGGGTACGCAGTATTTT
V gene: TRBV28; J gene: TRBJ2-7; D gene: TRBD1; clone size: .; CDR3 protein: CASRGQGPYEQYF; CDR3 DNA: TGTGCCAGCAGGGGACAGGGGCCCTACGAGCAGTACTTC
V gene: TRBV7-7; J gene: TRBJ1-1; D gene: .; clone size: once; CDR3 protein: CASIVGGGRERRSKYTEAFF; CDR3 DNA: TGTGCTAGCATCGTCGGGGGGGGGCGCGAGAGAAGGAGTAAGTACACTGAAGCTTTCTTT
V gene: TRBV1; J gene: TRBJ2-2; D gene: .; clone size: .; CDR3 protein: CTSSQDWFRQGTHSGELFF; CDR3 DNA: TGCACCAGCAGCCAAGATTGGTTCCGACAGGGAACGCACAGCGGGGAGCTGTTTTTT
V gene: TRBV10-3; J gene: TRBJ2-7; D gene: .; clone size: .; CDR3 protein: CASRLPDSYEQYF; CDR3 DNA: TGTGCCAGCCGACTCCCCGATTCCTACGAGCAGTACTTC
V gene: TRBV19; J gene: TRBJ1-1; D gene: .; clone size: once; CDR3 protein: CASRPLDRTLTEAFF; CDR3 DNA: TGTGCCAGTAGGCCCTTAGACAGGACCCTGACTGAAGCTTTCTTT
V gene: TRBV5-1; J gene: TRBJ2-2; D gene: .; clone size: .; CDR3 protein: CAHRRVPQTGELFF; CDR3 DNA: TGCGCCCACCGCCGGGTACCGCAAACCGGGGAGCTGTTTTTT